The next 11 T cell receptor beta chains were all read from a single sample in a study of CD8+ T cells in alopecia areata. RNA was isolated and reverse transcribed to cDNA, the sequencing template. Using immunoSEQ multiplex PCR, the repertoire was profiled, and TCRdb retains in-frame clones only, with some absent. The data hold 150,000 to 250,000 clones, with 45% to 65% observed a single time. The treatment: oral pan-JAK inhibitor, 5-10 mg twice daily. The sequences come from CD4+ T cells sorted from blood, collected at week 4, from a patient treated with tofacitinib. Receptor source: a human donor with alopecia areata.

CDR3 DNA: TGCAGCGCAGGACAGGGGGGGAATCAGCCCCAGCATTTT. It specifies CSAGQGGNQPQHF. This chain joins TRBV29-1 and TRBJ1-5; 10 positions match TRBD1. The J segment lost 4 bases and the V segment lost 7 bases, leaving 4 bases of the junction unmatched. CDR3 length: 13 residues. Germline lookup yields CDR1 SQVTM and CDR2 ANQGSEA. Based on the CDR3 plus reference TRBV29-1 and TRBJ1-5, the full variable domain is SAVISQKPSRDICQRGTSLTIQCQVDSQVTMMFWYRQQPGQSLTLIATANQGSEATYESGFVIDKFPISRPNLTFSTLTVSNMSPEDSSIYLCSAGQGGNQPQHFGDGTRLSIL.

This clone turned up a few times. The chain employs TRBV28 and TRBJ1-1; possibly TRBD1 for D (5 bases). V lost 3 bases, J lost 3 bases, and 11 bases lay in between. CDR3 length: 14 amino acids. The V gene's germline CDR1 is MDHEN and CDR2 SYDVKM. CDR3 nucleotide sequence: TGTGCCAGCAGTTTTCCGTGGGGGGACACTGAAGCTTTCTTT. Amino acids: CASSFPWGDTEAFF. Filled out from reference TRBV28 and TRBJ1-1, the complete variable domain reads DVKVTQSSRYLVKRTGEKVFLECVQDMDHENMFWYRQDPGLGLRLIYFSYDVKMKEKGDIPEGYSVSREKKERFSLILESASTNQTSMYLCASSFPWGDTEAFFGQGTRLTVV.

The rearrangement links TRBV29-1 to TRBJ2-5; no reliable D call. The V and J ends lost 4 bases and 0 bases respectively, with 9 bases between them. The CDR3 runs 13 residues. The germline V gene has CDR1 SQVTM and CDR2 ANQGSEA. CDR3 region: CSVAGTYQETQYF. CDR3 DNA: TGCAGCGTTGCCGGAACTTACCAAGAGACCCAGTACTTC.

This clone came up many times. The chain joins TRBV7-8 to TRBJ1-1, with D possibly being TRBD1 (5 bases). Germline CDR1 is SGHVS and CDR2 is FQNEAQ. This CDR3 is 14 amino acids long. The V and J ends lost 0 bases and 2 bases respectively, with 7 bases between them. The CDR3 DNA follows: TGTGCCAGCAGCTTAGCGACAGCTAACACTGAAGCTTTCTTT. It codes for CASSLATANTEAFF.

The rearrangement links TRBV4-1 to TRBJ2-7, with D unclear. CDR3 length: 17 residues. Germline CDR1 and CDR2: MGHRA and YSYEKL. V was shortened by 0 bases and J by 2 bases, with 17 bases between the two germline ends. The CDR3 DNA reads TGCGCCAGCAGCCAAGACCACCCCGCAATCACCCCCTACGAGCAGTACTTC. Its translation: CASSQDHPAITPYEQYF.

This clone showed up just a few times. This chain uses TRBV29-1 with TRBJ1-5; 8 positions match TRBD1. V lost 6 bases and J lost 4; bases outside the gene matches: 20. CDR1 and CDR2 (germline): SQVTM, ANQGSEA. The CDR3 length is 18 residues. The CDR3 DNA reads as TGCAGCGTCGAAAGGGACAGGTCCCCGGGGATGGAAAATCAGCCCCAGCATTTT. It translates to CSVERDRSPGMENQPQHF.

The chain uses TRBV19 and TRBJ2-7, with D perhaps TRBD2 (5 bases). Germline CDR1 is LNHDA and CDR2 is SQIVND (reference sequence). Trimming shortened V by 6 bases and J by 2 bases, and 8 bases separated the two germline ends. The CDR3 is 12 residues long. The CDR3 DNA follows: TGTGCCAGTAGCGGGGTCACCTACGAGCAGTACTTC. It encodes CASSGVTYEQYF.

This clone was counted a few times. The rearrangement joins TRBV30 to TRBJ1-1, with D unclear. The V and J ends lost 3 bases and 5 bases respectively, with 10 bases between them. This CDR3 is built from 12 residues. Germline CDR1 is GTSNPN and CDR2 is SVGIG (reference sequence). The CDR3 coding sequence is TGTGCCTGGAGGCCCCTCCGGACTGAAGCTTTCTTT. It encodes CAWRPLRTEAFF.

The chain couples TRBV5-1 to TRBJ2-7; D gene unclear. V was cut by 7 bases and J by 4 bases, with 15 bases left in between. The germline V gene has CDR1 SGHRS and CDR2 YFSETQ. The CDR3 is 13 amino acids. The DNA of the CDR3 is TGCGCCAGCGATGAGACGGATAATTACGAGCAGTACTTC. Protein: CASDETDNYEQYF.

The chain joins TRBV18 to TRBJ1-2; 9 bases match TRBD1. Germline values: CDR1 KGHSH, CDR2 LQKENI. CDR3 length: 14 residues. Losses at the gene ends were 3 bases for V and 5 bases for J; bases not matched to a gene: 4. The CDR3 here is CASSPSDRGYGYTF. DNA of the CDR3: TGTGCCAGCTCACCCTCGGACAGGGGTTATGGCTACACCTTC.

CDR3 bases: TGTGCCAGCAGACAGGGGGGACTAGGGGGAGATACGCAGTATTTT. Its protein product is CASRQGGLGGDTQYF. The V gene is TRBV28, the J gene TRBJ2-3; tentatively, D is TRBD1 or TRBD2 (8 bases each). CDR1 and CDR2 (germline): MDHEN, SYDVKM. With 6 bases removed from V and 5 bases from J, the gap between germline ends came to 18 bases. The CDR3 is 15 amino acids.